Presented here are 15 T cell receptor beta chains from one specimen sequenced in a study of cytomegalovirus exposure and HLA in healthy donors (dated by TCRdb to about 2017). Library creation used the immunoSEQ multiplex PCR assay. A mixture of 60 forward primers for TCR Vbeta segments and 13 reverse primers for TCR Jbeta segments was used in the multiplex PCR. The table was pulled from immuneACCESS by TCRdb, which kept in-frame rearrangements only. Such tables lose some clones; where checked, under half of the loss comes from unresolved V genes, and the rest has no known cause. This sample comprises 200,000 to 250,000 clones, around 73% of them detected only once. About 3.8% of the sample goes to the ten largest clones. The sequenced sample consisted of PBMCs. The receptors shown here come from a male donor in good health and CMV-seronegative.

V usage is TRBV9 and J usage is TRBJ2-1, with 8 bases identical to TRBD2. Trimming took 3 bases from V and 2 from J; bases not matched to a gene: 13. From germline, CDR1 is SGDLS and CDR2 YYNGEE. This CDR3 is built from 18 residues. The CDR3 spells CASSAVRPDSGAYNEQFF. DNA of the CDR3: TGTGCCAGCAGCGCCGTAAGACCCGATAGCGGGGCCTACAATGAGCAGTTCTTC.

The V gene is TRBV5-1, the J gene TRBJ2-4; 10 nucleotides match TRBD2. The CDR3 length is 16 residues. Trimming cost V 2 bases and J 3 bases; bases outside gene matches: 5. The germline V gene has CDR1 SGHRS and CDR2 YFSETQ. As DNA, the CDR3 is TGCGCCAGCAGCTTAGGGACTAGCGCCTACAAAAACATTCAGTACTTC. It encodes CASSLGTSAYKNIQYF.

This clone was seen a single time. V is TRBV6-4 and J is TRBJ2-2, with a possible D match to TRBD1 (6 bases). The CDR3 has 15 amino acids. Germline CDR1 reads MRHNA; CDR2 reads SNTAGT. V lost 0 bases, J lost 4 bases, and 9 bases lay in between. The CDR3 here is CASSDSTGSTGELFF. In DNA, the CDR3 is TGTGCCAGCAGTGACTCTACAGGGTCCACCGGGGAGCTGTTTTTT.

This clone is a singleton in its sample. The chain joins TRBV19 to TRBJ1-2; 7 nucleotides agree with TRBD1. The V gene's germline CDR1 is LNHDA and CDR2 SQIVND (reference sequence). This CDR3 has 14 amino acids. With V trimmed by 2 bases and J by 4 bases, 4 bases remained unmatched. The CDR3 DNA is TGTGCCAGTAGTATACTGGGACAGTTCTATGGCTACACCTTC. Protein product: CASSILGQFYGYTF.

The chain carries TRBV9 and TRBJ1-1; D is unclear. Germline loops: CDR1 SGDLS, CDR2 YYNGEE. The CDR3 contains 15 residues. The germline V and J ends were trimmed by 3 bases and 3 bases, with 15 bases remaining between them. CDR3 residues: CASSATPTPDTEAFF. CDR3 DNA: TGTGCCAGCAGCGCGACACCCACACCGGACACTGAAGCTTTCTTT.

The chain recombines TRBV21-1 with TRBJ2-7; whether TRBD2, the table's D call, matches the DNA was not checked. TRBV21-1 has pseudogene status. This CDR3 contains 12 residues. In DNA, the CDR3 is TGTGCCAGAAGCGTGGCGGGAGACGAGCAGTACTTC. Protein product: CARSVAGDEQYF.

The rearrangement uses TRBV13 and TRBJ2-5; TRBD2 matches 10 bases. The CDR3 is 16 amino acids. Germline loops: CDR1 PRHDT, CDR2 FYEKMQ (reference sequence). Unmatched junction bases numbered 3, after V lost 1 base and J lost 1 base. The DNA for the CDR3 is TGTGCCAGCAGCTTAGCCCTAGCGGGGGTCCAAGAGACCCAGTACTTC. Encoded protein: CASSLALAGVQETQYF.

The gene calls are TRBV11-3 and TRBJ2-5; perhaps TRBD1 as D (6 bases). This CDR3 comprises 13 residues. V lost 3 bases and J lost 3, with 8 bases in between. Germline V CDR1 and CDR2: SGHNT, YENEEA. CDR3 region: CASSLGAEETQYF. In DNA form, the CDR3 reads TGTGCCAGCAGCTTGGGGGCCGAAGAGACCCAGTACTTC.

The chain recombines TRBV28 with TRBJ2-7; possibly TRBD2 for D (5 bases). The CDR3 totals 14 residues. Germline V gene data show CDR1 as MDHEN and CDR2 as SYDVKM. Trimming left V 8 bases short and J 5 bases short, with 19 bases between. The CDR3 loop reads CASRPSGISNEQYF. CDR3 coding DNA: TGTGCCAGCCGCCCCTCGGGGATTTCGAACGAGCAGTACTTC.

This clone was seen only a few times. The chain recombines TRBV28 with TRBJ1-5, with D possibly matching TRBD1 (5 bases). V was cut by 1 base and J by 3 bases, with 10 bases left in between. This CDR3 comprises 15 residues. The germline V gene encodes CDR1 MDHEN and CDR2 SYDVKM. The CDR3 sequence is CASSLSGGVNQPQHF. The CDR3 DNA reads TGTGCCAGCAGTTTATCCGGGGGAGTCAATCAGCCCCAGCATTTT.

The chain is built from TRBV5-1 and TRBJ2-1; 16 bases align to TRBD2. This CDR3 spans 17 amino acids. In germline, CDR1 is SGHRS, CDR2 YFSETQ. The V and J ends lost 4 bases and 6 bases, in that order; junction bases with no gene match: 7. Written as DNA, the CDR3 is TGCGCCAGCAGCCGGCCGGGACTAGCGGGAGGGGGCAATGAGCAGTTCTTC. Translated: CASSRPGLAGGGNEQFF.

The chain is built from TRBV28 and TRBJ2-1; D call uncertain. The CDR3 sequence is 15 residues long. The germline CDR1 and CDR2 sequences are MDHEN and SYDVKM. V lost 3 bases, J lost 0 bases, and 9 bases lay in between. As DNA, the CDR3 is TGTGCCAGCAGTTTGATAACGAGCTCCTACAATGAGCAGTTCTTC. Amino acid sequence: CASSLITSSYNEQFF.

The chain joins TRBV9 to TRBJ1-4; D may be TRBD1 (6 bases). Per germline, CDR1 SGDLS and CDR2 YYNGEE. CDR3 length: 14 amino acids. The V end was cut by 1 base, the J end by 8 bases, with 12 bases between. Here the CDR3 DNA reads TGTGCCAGCAGCGTACAGGGGATGGAGGAAAAACTGTTTTTT. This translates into CASSVQGMEEKLFF.

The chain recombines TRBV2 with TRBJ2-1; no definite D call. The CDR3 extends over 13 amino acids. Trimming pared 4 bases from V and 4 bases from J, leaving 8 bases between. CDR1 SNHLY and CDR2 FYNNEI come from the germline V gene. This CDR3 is CASSVEKYNEQFF. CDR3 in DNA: TGTGCCAGCAGTGTGGAGAAGTACAATGAGCAGTTCTTC.

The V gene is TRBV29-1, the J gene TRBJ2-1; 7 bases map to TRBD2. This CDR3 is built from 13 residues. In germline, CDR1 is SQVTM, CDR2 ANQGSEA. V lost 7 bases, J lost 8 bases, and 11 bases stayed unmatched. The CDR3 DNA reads TGCAGCGGTGGACTAGTTGGATCGGATGAGCAGTTCTTC. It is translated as CSGGLVGSDEQFF.